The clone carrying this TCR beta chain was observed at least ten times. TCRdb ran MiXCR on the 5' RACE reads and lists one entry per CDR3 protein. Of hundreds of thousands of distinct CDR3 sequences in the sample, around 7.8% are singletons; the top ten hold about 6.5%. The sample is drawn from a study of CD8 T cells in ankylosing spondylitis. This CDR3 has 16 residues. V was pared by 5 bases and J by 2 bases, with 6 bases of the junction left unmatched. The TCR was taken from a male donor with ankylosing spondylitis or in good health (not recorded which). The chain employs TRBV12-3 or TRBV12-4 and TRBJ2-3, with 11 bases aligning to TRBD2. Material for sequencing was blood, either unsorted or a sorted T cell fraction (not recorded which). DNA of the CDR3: TGTGCCAGCAGTCCCCGACTAGCGGGAAACACAGATACGCAGTATTTT. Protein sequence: CASSPRLAGNTDTQYF.